The 14 T cell receptor beta chains below all came from one sample that was sequenced in a study of persistence of HIV-infected CD4 T cells. No cognate antigen is known for these TCRs. An overlapping HIV-1 Gag peptide pool stimulated these cells at 0.75 to 1 ug/peptide/mL. Sorted nonresponding memory CD4+ T cells were CD40L-negative, CD69-negative, CD45RO-high. Sequencing used immunoSEQ version 4 in survey mode. The table came from immunoSEQ multiplex PCR; TCRdb's copy has only in-frame clones and leaves some out. The sample consists of approximately 32,000 clones, 82% of them appearing once. Sequences were derived from CD4+ T cells sorted from PBMCs after roughly 20-hour stimulation, sampled from a patient who received antiretroviral therapy. The receptors here all came from an adult woman with HIV who was CMV-seropositive.

This clone was recorded once. The V gene is TRBV5-1, the J gene TRBJ1-4; D is undetermined. V was cut by 4 bases and J by 8 bases, with 12 bases left in between. Germline CDR1 is SGHRS and CDR2 is YFSETQ. The CDR3 totals 13 residues. This CDR3 reads CASSGVWGEKLFF. The DNA of the CDR3 is TGCGCCAGCAGCGGTGTGTGGGGAGAAAAACTGTTTTTT.

The rearrangement uses TRBV7-9 and TRBJ1-5; D may be TRBD1 (6 bases). In germline, CDR1 is SEHNR, CDR2 FQNEAQ (reference sequence). The CDR3 spans 16 residues. V was pared by 3 bases and J by 3 bases, with 15 bases between. The CDR3 region has the DNA TGTGCCAGCAGCTTCGGGGGAGGGGGAGACAATCAGCCCCAGCATTTT. Amino acids: CASSFGGGGDNQPQHF.

The rearrangement joins TRBV5-1 to TRBJ1-2; possible D gene TRBD1, 5 bases. The V gene's germline CDR1 is SGHRS and CDR2 YFSETQ. V dropped 3 bases and J dropped 0 bases, with 9 bases sitting between them. This CDR3 contains 14 residues. CDR3 loop: CASSSVTANYGYTF. Here the CDR3 DNA reads TGCGCCAGCAGCTCCGTGACAGCTAACTATGGCTACACCTTC.

V gene TRBV25-1 combines with J gene TRBJ2-3; TRBD1 is a possible D gene (6 bases). The CDR3 length is 15 residues. Germline CDR1 and CDR2: MGHDK and SYGVNS. Trimming took off 3 bases at V and 6 bases at J, with 16 bases between the two ends. This CDR3 reads CASSDQGRITDTQYF. The CDR3, as DNA: TGTGCCAGCAGTGATCAGGGGCGCATTACCGATACGCAGTATTTT.

The chain combines TRBV11-3 with TRBJ1-4; D perhaps matches TRBD1 (6 bases). The CDR3 spans 15 residues. V was trimmed by 0 bases and J by 7 bases, leaving 12 bases between them. In germline, CDR1 is SGHNT, CDR2 YENEEA. CDR3: CASSLDSGAVEKLFF. The CDR3 DNA sequence: TGTGCCAGCAGCTTAGATTCAGGGGCCGTTGAAAAACTGTTTTTT.

This clone came up once. This chain uses TRBV19 with TRBJ2-3; D not resolved. Germline-derived CDR1 and CDR2 are LNHDA and SQIVND (reference sequence). This CDR3 region has 15 residues. With 0 bases removed from V and 1 base from J, the gap between germline ends came to 8 bases. Here the CDR3 reads CASSIDLQGTDTQYF. The CDR3 DNA follows: TGTGCCAGTAGTATAGATCTCCAGGGCACAGATACGCAGTATTTT.

The chain couples TRBV19 to TRBJ2-3; tentatively, D is TRBD2 (6 bases). V was pared by 6 bases and J by 0 bases, with 10 bases between. CDR3 length: 14 amino acids. The germline CDR1 and CDR2 sequences are LNHDA and SQIVND (reference sequence). CDR3 nucleotides: TGTGCCAGTAGGCCTGCGGGGAGCACAGATACGCAGTATTTT. It translates to CASRPAGSTDTQYF.

The chain recombines TRBV5-5 with TRBJ1-5; TRBD1 is a possible D gene (6 bases). The length of the CDR3 is 12 residues. The V gene's germline CDR1 is SGHKS and CDR2 YYEKEE (reference sequence). Trimming stripped 4 bases from V and 7 bases from J, with 9 bases between. CDR3 sequence: CASSLQGQPQHF. The CDR3 region has the DNA TGTGCCAGCAGCCTACAGGGCCAGCCCCAGCATTTT.

The chain combines TRBV7-2 with TRBJ1-6; D is undetermined. V lost 5 bases and J 9 bases, leaving 11 bases between the germline ends. From germline, CDR1 is SGHTA and CDR2 FQGNSA. The CDR3 spans 13 residues. The CDR3 protein is CASSTQEGSPLHF. DNA of the CDR3: TGTGCCAGCAGCACCCAAGAGGGTTCACCCCTCCACTTT. Full variable domain (missing parts from reference TRBV7-2 and TRBJ1-6): GAGVSQSPSNKVTEKGKDVELRCDPISGHTALYWYRQSLGQGLEFLIYFQGNSAPDKSGLPSDRFSAERTGGSVSTLTIQRTQQEDSAVYLCASSTQEGSPLHFGNGTRLTVT.

This chain connects TRBV7-9 to TRBJ2-7; D is undetermined. Per the germline V gene, CDR1 is SEHNR and CDR2 is FQNEAQ (reference sequence). Trimming cost V 1 base and J 4 bases, with 8 bases left between them. This CDR3 has 13 residues. The CDR3 protein is CASSLVFGYEQYF. For the CDR3, the DNA is TGTGCCAGCAGCTTAGTGTTTGGGTACGAGCAGTACTTC.

The chain links TRBV9 to TRBJ2-7, with D uncertain. CDR1 is SGDLS and CDR2 is YYNGEE in the germline V gene. V lost 3 bases and J lost 4, with 14 bases in between. The CDR3 covers 14 residues. The CDR3 region is CASSAGPAQYEQYF. The CDR3 DNA reads TGTGCCAGCAGCGCAGGACCGGCCCAATACGAGCAGTACTTC.

The DNA of the CDR3 is TGTGCCAGCACCTTCGGAGAGGGGTTTTCTGGAAACACCATATATTTT. Amino acids: CASTFGEGFSGNTIYF. The genes are TRBV6-6 and TRBJ1-3, with a tentative D call TRBD1 (5 bases). The CDR3 spans 16 residues. V lost 7 bases, J lost 1 base, and 17 bases lay in between. Germline CDR1 MNHNY, CDR2 SVGAGI (reference sequence).

This clone ranks as medium-sized. The chain recombines TRBV5-1 with TRBJ1-1; 9 bases are a match to TRBD1. With 4 bases clipped from V and 2 bases from J, the junction kept 9 bases outside the gene matches. This CDR3 is 16 amino acids long. Germline values: CDR1 SGHRS, CDR2 YFSETQ. This chain's CDR3 is CASSPGTGRSNTEAFF. The CDR3 bases are TGCGCCAGCAGCCCCGGGACAGGGAGGAGTAACACTGAAGCTTTCTTT.

The chain recombines TRBV18 with TRBJ2-3; 12 bases fit TRBD2. There are 18 residues in the CDR3. Trimming at V came to 3 bases and at J to 0 bases, leaving 7 bases not matched to a gene. CDR1 is KGHSH, CDR2 LQKENI, per germline. As DNA, the CDR3 is TGTGCCAGCTCACCTCGGCCTAGCGGGGGGGATAGCACAGATACGCAGTATTTT. Translated, it gives CASSPRPSGGDSTDTQYF.